A selection of T cell receptor beta chains follows, all from one sample in a study of shared clonotypes between healthy human individuals. This table comes from immunoSEQ multiplex PCR, and its TCRdb copy is limited to in-frame clones, with some not included. The data hold 1.6 million or so clones, with roughly 96% observed a single time. Sequencing used naive CD4+ T cells sorted from blood. All receptors come from a man aged 25 to 45 in good health. Both conserved end residues are part of each CDR3. Each record gives: V gene, clone size, J gene, D gene, CDR3 protein, CDR3 DNA. A D gene is named only where the DNA matches it firmly. For some rows the clone size is stated as once, few or many, or as a class when expanded; others skip it.

v_call: TRBV19; clone_size: -; j_call: TRBJ2-7; d_call: -; cdr3_aa: CASTKFGPGETGPYEQYF; cdr3_nt: TGTGCCAGTACCAAATTCGGCCCAGGGGAGACAGGTCCCTACGAGCAGTACTTC
v_call: TRBV9; clone_size: -; j_call: TRBJ2-1; d_call: -; cdr3_aa: CASSALVHNEQFF; cdr3_nt: TGTGCCAGCAGCGCACTAGTGCACAATGAGCAGTTCTTC
v_call: TRBV19; clone_size: -; j_call: TRBJ1-5; d_call: TRBD1; cdr3_aa: CASSMGQGARQPQHF; cdr3_nt: TGTGCCAGTAGTATGGGACAGGGGGCAAGGCAGCCCCAGCATTTT
v_call: TRBV18; clone_size: -; j_call: TRBJ2-3; d_call: -; cdr3_aa: CASTQGTGGDTQYF; cdr3_nt: TGTGCCAGCACTCAGGGGACCGGAGGGGATACGCAGTATTTT
v_call: TRBV29-1; clone_size: -; j_call: TRBJ2-2; d_call: -; cdr3_aa: CSVVVRGPNTGELFF; cdr3_nt: TGCAGCGTTGTAGTTCGGGGCCCGAACACCGGGGAGCTGTTTTTT
v_call: TRBV7-8; clone_size: once; j_call: TRBJ2-1; d_call: -; cdr3_aa: CASSLKLAEQFF; cdr3_nt: TGTGCCAGCAGCTTAAAGTTAGCCGAGCAGTTCTTC
v_call: TRBV28; clone_size: -; j_call: TRBJ2-5; d_call: -; cdr3_aa: CASSNRETQYF; cdr3_nt: TGTGCCAGCAGTAACAGAGAGACCCAGTACTTC
v_call: TRBV10-2; clone_size: -; j_call: TRBJ1-5; d_call: TRBD1; cdr3_aa: CATGTGGNQPQHF; cdr3_nt: TGCGCCACCGGTACAGGGGGGAATCAGCCCCAGCATTTT
v_call: TRBV5-1; clone_size: -; j_call: TRBJ2-1; d_call: TRBD2; cdr3_aa: CASSLIGRMGAGSYNEQFF; cdr3_nt: TGCGCCAGCAGCCTGATCGGGCGAATGGGAGCGGGAAGTTACAATGAGCAGTTCTTC
v_call: TRBV30; clone_size: -; j_call: TRBJ2-7; d_call: -; cdr3_aa: CAWSVVLYEQYF; cdr3_nt: TGTGCCTGGAGTGTTGTCCTATACGAGCAGTACTTC
v_call: TRBV4-1; clone_size: -; j_call: TRBJ1-1; d_call: -; cdr3_aa: CASSQDGGNMNTEAFF; cdr3_nt: TGCGCCAGCAGCCAAGACGGAGGGAACATGAACACTGAAGCTTTCTTT
v_call: TRBV10-3; clone_size: -; j_call: TRBJ2-2; d_call: TRBD2; cdr3_aa: CAISVGGGSTGELFF; cdr3_nt: TGTGCCATCAGTGTTGGGGGAGGGAGCACCGGGGAGCTGTTTTTT
v_call: TRBV5-1; clone_size: -; j_call: TRBJ2-4; d_call: TRBD2; cdr3_aa: CASSLTTAGDIQYF; cdr3_nt: TGCGCCAGCAGCCTAACGACAGCGGGGGACATTCAGTACTTC
v_call: TRBV6-5; clone_size: -; j_call: TRBJ1-2; d_call: -; cdr3_aa: CASSYTGNAGGYTF; cdr3_nt: TGTGCCAGCAGTTACACGGGGAATGCGGGTGGCTACACCTTC
v_call: TRBV18; clone_size: -; j_call: TRBJ2-7; d_call: -; cdr3_aa: CASSPGRTYEQYF; cdr3_nt: TGTGCCAGCTCACCCGGACGGACCTACGAGCAGTACTTC